The rows below give T cell receptor beta chains drawn from one sample of a study of cytomegalovirus exposure and HLA in healthy donors. Produced via immunoSEQ multiplex PCR; TCRdb's table is partial and in-frame only. The sample lists roughly 150,000 clones; approximately 89% were seen once. The sample taken for sequencing was PBMCs. The receptors originated from a woman between 18 and 30 years old in good health and CMV-seropositive. CDR3s include the opening cysteine and the closing phenylalanine or tryptophan. D genes are given only for firm matches. The size entry is marked missing in some rows and otherwise reads once, few, many or a size class.

d_gene	j_gene	abundance	v_gene	CDR3aa	CDR3nt
NA	TRBJ2-7	NA	TRBV9	CASSVAQGTYEQYF	TGTGCCAGCAGCGTAGCGCAGGGAACCTACGAGCAGTACTTC
TRBD2	TRBJ2-2	NA	TRBV6-5	CASSHPTSVGELFF	TGTGCCAGCAGCCATCCGACTAGCGTCGGGGAGCTGTTTTTT
NA	TRBJ2-7	NA	TRBV27	CASSLYDRSPYEQYF	TGTGCCAGCAGTTTATACGACAGGTCCCCCTACGAGCAGTACTTC
NA	TRBJ2-2	NA	TRBV6-1	CSQHPRGRTGELFF	TGTTCCCAGCATCCCAGGGGAAGGACCGGGGAGCTGTTTTTT
NA	TRBJ1-2	once	TRBV5-6	CASSPDRIYGYTF	TGTGCCAGCAGCCCAGACAGAATCTATGGCTACACCTTC
TRBD1	TRBJ1-1	NA	TRBV7-9	CASSRIQGENTEAFF	TGTGCCAGCAGCCGTATACAGGGGGAGAACACTGAAGCTTTCTTT
TRBD1	TRBJ2-1	once	TRBV5-1	CASSQTGTGGAGNEQFF	TGCGCCAGCAGCCAGACCGGGACAGGGGGCGCCGGCAATGAGCAGTTCTTC
TRBD2	TRBJ2-3	NA	TRBV2	CAGGRLAGDTQYF	TGTGCCGGTGGTCGGCTAGCGGGAGATACGCAGTATTTT
TRBD2	TRBJ2-7	NA	TRBV5-4	CASSLSSGRAYEQYF	TGTGCCAGCAGCTTGAGCAGCGGGAGGGCCTACGAGCAGTACTTC
NA	TRBJ2-7	NA	TRBV11-3	CASSLELDYEQYF	TGTGCCAGCAGCTTAGAACTAGACTACGAGCAGTACTTC
NA	TRBJ1-2	once	TRBV7-9	CASSFYSGGGVRGYTF	TGTGCCAGCAGCTTTTATAGTGGAGGCGGCGTCCGCGGCTACACCTTC
NA	TRBJ2-3	NA	TRBV19	CASSIFSGHYTDTQYF	TGTGCCAGTAGTATTTTTTCGGGACACTACACAGATACGCAGTATTTT
NA	TRBJ2-6	NA	TRBV28	CATHSGSGANVLTF	TGTGCCACCCACTCGGGCTCTGGGGCCAACGTCCTGACTTTC
TRBD2	TRBJ2-1	NA	TRBV5-1	CASSLLQAGNNEQFF	TGCGCCAGCAGCTTACTACAAGCGGGAAACAATGAGCAGTTCTTC
TRBD2	TRBJ2-5	NA	TRBV9	CASSVVAEGGPVETQYF	TGTGCCAGCAGCGTAGTAGCGGAGGGAGGGCCGGTGGAGACCCAGTACTTC
TRBD1	TRBJ1-2	few	TRBV28	CATWAPQGALPYGYTF	TGTGCCACCTGGGCACCTCAGGGGGCGCTTCCCTATGGCTACACCTTC
NA	TRBJ1-1	NA	TRBV5-1	CASSFQYMNTEAFF	TGCGCCAGCAGTTTCCAGTACATGAACACTGAAGCTTTCTTT
TRBD1	TRBJ2-7	NA	TRBV9	CASSDSLDRETYEQYF	TGTGCCAGCAGCGATTCCCTGGACAGGGAAACCTACGAGCAGTACTTC
NA	TRBJ2-7	NA	TRBV7-2	CASSERSYEQYF	TGTGCCAGCAGCGAGCGCTCCTACGAGCAGTACTTC
TRBD2	TRBJ2-1	NA	TRBV10-3	CAISEVTSGRGAYNEQFF	TGTGCCATCAGTGAAGTGACTAGCGGGAGAGGGGCCTACAATGAGCAGTTCTTC
NA	TRBJ1-1	NA	TRBV11-2	CASNLGVLLGTEAFF	TGTGCCAGCAACCTAGGGGTCCTTTTGGGCACTGAAGCTTTCTTT
NA	TRBJ1-5	NA	TRBV2	CASSPGESGNQPQHF	TGTGCCAGCAGCCCAGGGGAGAGTGGCAATCAGCCCCAGCATTTT
NA	TRBJ2-7	NA	TRBV19	CASSPQGNEQYF	TGTGCCAGTAGCCCACAGGGAAACGAGCAGTACTTC
NA	TRBJ2-5	NA	TRBV28	CASSFESRSPYF	TGTGCCAGCAGTTTTGAAAGCCGGTCCCCGTACTTC
TRBD2	TRBJ2-5	NA	TRBV5-1	CASRPGGGSQETQYF	TGCGCCAGTAGGCCTGGGGGAGGGAGCCAAGAGACCCAGTACTTC
NA	TRBJ2-5	NA	TRBV7-9	CATSGQSQETQYF	TGTGCCACATCCGGACAGTCACAAGAGACCCAGTACTTC
NA	TRBJ2-6	NA	TRBV7-9	CASSVKDSFSGANVLTF	TGTGCCAGCAGCGTAAAAGACAGCTTCTCTGGGGCCAACGTCCTGACTTTC
TRBD1	TRBJ1-2	NA	TRBV27	CASAPGGTPRYGYTF	TGTGCCAGCGCCCCAGGGGGCACCCCACGATATGGCTACACCTTC
NA	TRBJ2-5	NA	TRBV6-1	CASNNNRVETQYF	TGTGCCAGCAACAATAACAGGGTGGAGACCCAGTACTTC
TRBD1	TRBJ2-1	NA	TRBV4-2	CASSQLSGQGAVDEQFF	TGTGCCAGCAGCCAACTCTCGGGACAGGGGGCAGTGGATGAGCAGTTCTTC
TRBD1	TRBJ1-2	NA	TRBV30	CAWSAPDRVYGYTF	TGTGCCTGGAGTGCCCCCGACAGGGTCTATGGCTACACCTTC
NA	TRBJ2-5	NA	TRBV9	CASSPDIQIETQYF	TGTGCCAGCAGCCCAGATATCCAAATAGAGACCCAGTACTTC
TRBD1	TRBJ2-7	NA	TRBV19	CASSSRDRGWDEQYF	TGTGCCAGTAGTAGCCGGGACAGGGGATGGGACGAGCAGTACTTC
TRBD2	TRBJ2-3	NA	TRBV7-2	CASSLSREADTQYF	TGTGCCAGCAGCTTAAGTCGGGAGGCAGATACGCAGTATTTT
NA	TRBJ2-4	NA	TRBV2	CASSWDSGKEGAKNIQYF	TGTGCCAGCAGCTGGGACTCTGGGAAGGAAGGTGCCAAAAACATTCAGTACTTC
NA	TRBJ2-5	once	TRBV7-2	CASSLERRYQETQYF	TGTGCCAGCAGCTTAGAGCGCAGATACCAAGAGACCCAGTACTTC
TRBD1	TRBJ2-2	NA	TRBV6-5	CASSYRGRTGELFF	TGTGCCAGCAGTTACAGGGGGCGCACCGGGGAGCTGTTTTTT
NA	TRBJ1-1	NA	TRBV11-3	CASSLSQMNTEAFF	TGTGCCAGCAGCTTATCTCAGATGAACACTGAAGCTTTCTTT
NA	TRBJ1-1	NA	TRBV10-3	CAISEPTPTSTEAFF	TGTGCCATCAGTGAGCCGACTCCGACGAGCACTGAAGCTTTCTTT
NA	TRBJ2-1	NA	TRBV30	CAWMSGRSSYNEQFF	TGTGCCTGGATGTCGGGGAGGAGCTCCTACAATGAGCAGTTCTTC
NA	TRBJ1-5	NA	TRBV2	CASSGSGGNQPQHF	TGTGCCAGCAGTGGTTCGGGGGGGAATCAGCCCCAGCATTTT
TRBD1	TRBJ1-2	NA	TRBV7-6	CASSSPTGSGGYTF	TGTGCCAGCAGCTCCCCGACAGGGAGTGGTGGCTACACCTTC
NA	TRBJ2-7	once	TRBV30	CAWSGQNYEQYF	TGTGCCTGGAGTGGACAGAACTACGAGCAGTACTTC
TRBD1	TRBJ2-3	NA	TRBV9	CASSEGQADTQYF	TGTGCCAGCAGCGAGGGACAGGCAGATACGCAGTATTTT
NA	TRBJ2-1	NA	TRBV7-9	CASSLEPQGRFQFF	TGTGCCAGCAGCTTAGAACCCCAGGGTCGTTTTCAGTTCTTC
NA	TRBJ2-7	few	TRBV27	CATARTSSYEQYF	TGTGCCACCGCGAGGACAAGCTCCTACGAGCAGTACTTC
NA	TRBJ1-1	NA	TRBV5-1	CASSRGPTGEGFF	TGCGCCAGCAGCCGGGGACCAACGGGAGAAGGTTTCTTT
NA	TRBJ1-2	NA	TRBV30	CAWSLGAKGYTF	TGTGCCTGGAGTCTGGGGGCGAAAGGCTACACCTTC
NA	TRBJ1-5	few	TRBV18	CASSPVQGSNQPQHF	TGTGCCAGCTCACCAGTACAGGGAAGCAATCAGCCCCAGCATTTT
NA	TRBJ2-1	NA	TRBV30	CAWGRRETEQFF	TGTGCCTGGGGAAGGCGGGAAACTGAGCAGTTCTTC
TRBD2	TRBJ2-5	NA	TRBV19	CASNQRLAGGAQETQYF	TGTGCCAGTAATCAAAGACTAGCGGGAGGGGCACAAGAGACCCAGTACTTC
TRBD1	TRBJ1-3	NA	TRBV30	CAGRQGGNTIYF	TGTGCCGGGAGACAGGGCGGAAACACCATATATTTT
NA	TRBJ2-7	once	TRBV11-3	CASSPSPVLYEQYF	TGTGCCAGCAGCCCAAGCCCTGTCCTATACGAGCAGTACTTC
TRBD1	TRBJ1-3	NA	TRBV6-6	CASSPTGAPSGNTIYF	TGTGCCAGCAGTCCCACAGGGGCTCCATCTGGAAACACCATATATTTT